What follows is one T cell receptor (beta chain) and its context. 60 Vbeta and 13 Jbeta primers were used in PCR. Sequenced by immunoSEQ multiplex PCR; TCRdb stores in-frame clones only, minus some. Here the sample spans about 78,000 clones, around 58% being singletons. The length of the CDR3 is 16 residues. CDR1 and CDR2 from the germline V gene are SGHRS and YFSETQ. V lost 3 bases, J lost 0 bases, and 13 bases lay in between. This specimen belongs to a study of cytomegalovirus exposure and HLA in healthy donors. Material for sequencing was PBMCs. The chain uses TRBV5-1 and TRBJ1-3; D possibly corresponds to TRBD1 (6 bases). The TCR was taken from a man aged 25 to 40 in good health and CMV-seropositive. CDR3 sequence reads: CASSSTGPSSGNTIYF. CDR3 nucleotides: TGCGCCAGCAGCTCGACAGGACCTAGCTCTGGAAACACCATATATTTT.